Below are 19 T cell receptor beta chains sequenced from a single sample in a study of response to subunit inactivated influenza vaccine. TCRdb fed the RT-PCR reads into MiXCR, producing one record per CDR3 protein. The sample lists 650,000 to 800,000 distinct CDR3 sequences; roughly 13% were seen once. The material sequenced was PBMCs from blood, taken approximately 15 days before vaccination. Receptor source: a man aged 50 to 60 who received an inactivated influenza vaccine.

DNA for the CDR3: TGTGCCAGCAGTTACTCGAGCGGGAGTGGAGAGACCCAGTACTTC. Translating it yields CASSYSSGSGETQYF. The J gene is TRBJ2-5, the V gene TRBV6-5; TRBD2 aligns across 8 bases. From germline, CDR1 is MNHEY and CDR2 SVGAGI. CDR3 length equals 15 residues. Trimming at V came to 0 bases and at J to 4 bases, leaving 4 bases not matched to a gene.

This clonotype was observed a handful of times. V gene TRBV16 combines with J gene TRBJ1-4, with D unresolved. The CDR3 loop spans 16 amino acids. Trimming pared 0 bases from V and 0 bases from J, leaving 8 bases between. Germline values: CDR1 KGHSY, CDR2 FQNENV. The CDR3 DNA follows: TGTGCCAGCAGCCAATCCTACAGTGCAACTAATGAAAAACTGTTTTTT. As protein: CASSQSYSATNEKLFF.

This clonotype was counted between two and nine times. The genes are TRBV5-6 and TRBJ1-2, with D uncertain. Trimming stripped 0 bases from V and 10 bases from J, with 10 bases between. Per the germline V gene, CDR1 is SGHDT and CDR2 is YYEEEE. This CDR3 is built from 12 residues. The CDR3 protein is CASSLVRGDYTF. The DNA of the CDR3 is TGTGCCAGCAGCTTGGTTCGGGGAGACTACACCTTC.

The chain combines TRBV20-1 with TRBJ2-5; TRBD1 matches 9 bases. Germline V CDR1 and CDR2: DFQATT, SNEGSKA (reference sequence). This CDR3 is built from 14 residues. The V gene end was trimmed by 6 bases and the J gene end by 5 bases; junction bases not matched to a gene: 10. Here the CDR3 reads CSAKQGAREETQYF. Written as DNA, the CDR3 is TGCAGTGCGAAACAGGGGGCTCGGGAGGAGACCCAGTACTTC.

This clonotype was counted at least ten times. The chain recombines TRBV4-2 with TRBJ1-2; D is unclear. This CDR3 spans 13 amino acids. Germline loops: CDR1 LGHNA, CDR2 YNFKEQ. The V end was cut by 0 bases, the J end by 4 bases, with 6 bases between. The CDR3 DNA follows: TGTGCCAGCAGCCAAGAGCCCGGCTATGGCTACACCTTC. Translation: CASSQEPGYGYTF.

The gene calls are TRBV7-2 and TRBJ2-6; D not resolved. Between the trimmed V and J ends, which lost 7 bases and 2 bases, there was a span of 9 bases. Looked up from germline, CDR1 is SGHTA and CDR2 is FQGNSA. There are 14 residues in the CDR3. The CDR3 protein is CASTSNTGANVLTF. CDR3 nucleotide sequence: TGTGCCAGCACTTCAAACACTGGGGCCAACGTCCTGACTTTC.

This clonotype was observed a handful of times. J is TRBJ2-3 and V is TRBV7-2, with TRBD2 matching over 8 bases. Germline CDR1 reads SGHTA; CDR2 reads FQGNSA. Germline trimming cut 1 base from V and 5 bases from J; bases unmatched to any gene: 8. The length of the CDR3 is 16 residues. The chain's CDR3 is CASSLERLAGVDTQYF. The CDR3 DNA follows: TGTGCCAGCAGCTTAGAGAGGCTAGCGGGTGTAGATACGCAGTATTTT.

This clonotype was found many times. CDR3 in amino acids: CASSLASGSSNSPLHF. The CDR3 DNA is TGTGCCAGCAGCTTAGCCTCCGGGTCCTCGAATTCACCCCTCCACTTT. This chain joins TRBV11-2 and TRBJ1-6; D is ambiguous. V was clipped by 1 base and J by 7 bases, with 14 bases between them. The CDR3 loop spans 16 amino acids. Germline CDR1 reads SGHAT; CDR2 reads FQNNGV.

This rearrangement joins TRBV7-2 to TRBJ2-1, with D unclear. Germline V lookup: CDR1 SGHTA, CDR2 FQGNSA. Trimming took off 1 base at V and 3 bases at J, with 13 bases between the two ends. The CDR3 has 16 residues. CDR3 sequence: CASSLVAPAHYNEQFF. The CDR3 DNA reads TGTGCCAGCAGCTTAGTGGCTCCTGCCCACTACAATGAGCAGTTCTTC. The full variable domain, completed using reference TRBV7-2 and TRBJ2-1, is GAGVSQSPSNKVTEKGKDVELRCDPISGHTALYWYRQSLGQGLEFLIYFQGNSAPDKSGLPSDRFSAERTGGSVSTLTIQRTQQEDSAVYLCASSLVAPAHYNEQFFGPGTRLTVL.

CDR3 region: CASSLASTGGQETQYF. Here the CDR3 DNA reads TGTGCCAGCAGCTTAGCCTCAACAGGGGGGCAAGAGACCCAGTACTTC. The gene calls are TRBV7-2 and TRBJ2-5, with 8 nucleotides matching TRBD1. With 0 bases clipped from V and 2 bases from J, the junction kept 5 bases outside the gene matches. CDR3 length equals 16 residues. Germline CDR1 reads SGHTA; CDR2 reads FQGNSA. Drawing the rest from reference TRBV7-2 and TRBJ2-5, the complete variable domain is GAGVSQSPSNKVTEKGKDVELRCDPISGHTALYWYRQSLGQGLEFLIYFQGNSAPDKSGLPSDRFSAERTGGSVSTLTIQRTQQEDSAVYLCASSLASTGGQETQYFGPGTRLLVL.

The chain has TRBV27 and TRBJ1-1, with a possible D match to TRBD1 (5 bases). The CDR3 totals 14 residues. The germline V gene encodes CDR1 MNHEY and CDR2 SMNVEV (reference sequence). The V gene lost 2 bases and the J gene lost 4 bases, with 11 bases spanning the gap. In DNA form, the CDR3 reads TGTGCCAGCAGTTTAATGGGGGTGAGCACTGAAGCTTTCTTT. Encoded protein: CASSLMGVSTEAFF.

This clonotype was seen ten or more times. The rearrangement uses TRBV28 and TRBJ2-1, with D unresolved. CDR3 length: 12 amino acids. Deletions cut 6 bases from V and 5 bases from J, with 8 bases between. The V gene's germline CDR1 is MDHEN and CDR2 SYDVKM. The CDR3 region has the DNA TGTGCCAGCAGAGAGGTAGACAATGAGCAGTTCTTC. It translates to CASREVDNEQFF.

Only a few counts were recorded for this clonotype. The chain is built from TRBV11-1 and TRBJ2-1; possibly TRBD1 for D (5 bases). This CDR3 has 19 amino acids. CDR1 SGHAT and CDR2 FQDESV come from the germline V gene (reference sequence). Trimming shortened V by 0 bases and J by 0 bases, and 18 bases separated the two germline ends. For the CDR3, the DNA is TGTGCCAGCAGCTTAGCGCGACAGAGTATTTCCAGCTCCTACAATGAGCAGTTCTTC. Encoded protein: CASSLARQSISSSYNEQFF.

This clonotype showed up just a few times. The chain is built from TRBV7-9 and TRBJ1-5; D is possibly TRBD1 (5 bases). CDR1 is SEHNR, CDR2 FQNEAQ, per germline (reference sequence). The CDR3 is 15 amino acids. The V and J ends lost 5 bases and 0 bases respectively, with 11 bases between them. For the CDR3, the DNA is TGTGCCAGCAGCGGGGACGGACTTAGCAATCAGCCCCAGCATTTT. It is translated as CASSGDGLSNQPQHF.

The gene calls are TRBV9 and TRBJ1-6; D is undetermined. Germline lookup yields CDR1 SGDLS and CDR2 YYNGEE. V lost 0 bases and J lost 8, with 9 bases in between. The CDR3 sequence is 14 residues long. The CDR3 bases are TGTGCCAGCAGCGTAGGGTCAGGCCATTCACCCCTCCACTTT. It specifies CASSVGSGHSPLHF.

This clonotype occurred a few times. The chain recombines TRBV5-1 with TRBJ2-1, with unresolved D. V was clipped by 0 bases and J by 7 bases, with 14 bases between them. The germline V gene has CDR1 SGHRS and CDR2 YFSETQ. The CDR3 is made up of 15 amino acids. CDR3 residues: CASSLDGRAQNEQFF. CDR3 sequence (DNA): TGCGCCAGCAGCTTGGACGGCAGAGCTCAAAATGAGCAGTTCTTC.

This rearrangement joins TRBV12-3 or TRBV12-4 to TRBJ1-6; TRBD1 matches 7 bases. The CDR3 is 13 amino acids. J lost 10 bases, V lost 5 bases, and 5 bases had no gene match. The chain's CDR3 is CASSLGQESPLHF. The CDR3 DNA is TGTGCCAGCAGTCTCGGACAGGAATCACCCCTCCACTTT.

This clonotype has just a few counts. The CDR3 DNA reads TGCGCCAGCAGTCGACTCCAGACAGGGGCAACTAATGAAAAACTGTTTTTT. It translates to CASSRLQTGATNEKLFF. V and J are TRBV4-1 and TRBJ1-4, with 8 bases identical to TRBD1. CDR1 is MGHRA and CDR2 is YSYEKL in the germline V gene. The junction had 9 bases not matched to a gene; V was cut back by 6 bases and J by 0 bases. This CDR3 is 17 amino acids long.

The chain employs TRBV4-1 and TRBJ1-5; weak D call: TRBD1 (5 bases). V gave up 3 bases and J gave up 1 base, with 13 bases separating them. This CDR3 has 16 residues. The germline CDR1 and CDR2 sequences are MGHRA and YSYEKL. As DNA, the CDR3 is TGCGCCAGCAGCCAGTATGGGACGGTCAGCAATCAGCCCCAGCATTTT. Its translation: CASSQYGTVSNQPQHF.